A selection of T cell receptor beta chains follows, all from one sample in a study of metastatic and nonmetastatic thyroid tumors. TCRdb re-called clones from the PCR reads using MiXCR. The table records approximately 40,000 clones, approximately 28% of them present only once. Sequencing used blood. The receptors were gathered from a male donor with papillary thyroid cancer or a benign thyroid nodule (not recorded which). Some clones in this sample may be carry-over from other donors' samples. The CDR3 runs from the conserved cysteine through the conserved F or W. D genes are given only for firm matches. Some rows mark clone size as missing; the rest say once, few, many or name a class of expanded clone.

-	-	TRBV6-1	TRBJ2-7	CASSSSGLVGEQYF	TGTGCCAGCAGCTCTTCCGGGCTAGTGGGGGAGCAGTACTTC
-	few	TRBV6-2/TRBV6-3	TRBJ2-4	CASSYSAVGLTIQYF	TGTGCCAGCAGTTACTCCGCGGTGGGACTGACCATTCAGTACTTC
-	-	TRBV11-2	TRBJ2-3	CASSLDLQGIWGSTDTQYF	TGTGCCAGCAGCTTAGATCTGCAGGGGATTTGGGGAAGCACAGATACGCAGTATTTT
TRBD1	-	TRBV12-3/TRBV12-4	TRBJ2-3	CASRDRASILDTQYF	TGTGCCAGCAGGGACAGGGCGTCTATTCTCGATACGCAGTATTTT
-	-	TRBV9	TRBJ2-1	CASSGSNNEQFF	TGTGCCAGCAGCGGGAGTAACAATGAGCAGTTCTTC
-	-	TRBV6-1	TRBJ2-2	CASSPIITGDLFF	TGTGCCAGCAGCCCGATTATTACCGGGGACCTGTTTTTT
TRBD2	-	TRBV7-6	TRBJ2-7	CASSLAPAGGPYEQYF	TGTGCCAGCAGCTTAGCGCCAGCGGGAGGGCCCTACGAGCAGTACTTC
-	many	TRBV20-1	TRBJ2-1	CSAPPNRDYNEQFF	TGCAGTGCTCCACCCAACAGGGACTACAATGAGCAGTTCTTC
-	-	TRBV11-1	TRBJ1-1	CGSSFIFLGGNTEAIF	TGTGGAAGCAGCTTCATCTTCCTGGGGGGGAACACTGAAGCTATCTTT
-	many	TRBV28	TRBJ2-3	CASTKPNSADTQYF	TGTGCCAGCACCAAACCCAACTCTGCAGATACGCAGTATTTT
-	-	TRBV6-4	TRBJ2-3	CASSDVTGSTDTQYF	TGTGCCAGCAGTGATGTTACAGGTTCCACAGATACGCAGTATTTT
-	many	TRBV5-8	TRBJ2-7	CASSPSHTGRDEQYF	TGTGCCAGCAGCCCATCCCATACAGGCCGGGACGAGCAGTACTTC
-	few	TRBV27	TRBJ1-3	CASSPMNSGNTIYF	TGTGCCAGCAGCCCGATGAACTCTGGAAACACCATATATTTT
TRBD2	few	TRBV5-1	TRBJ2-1	CASSMALAGDLGEQFF	TGCGCCAGCAGCATGGCACTAGCGGGGGACCTGGGTGAGCAGTTCTTC
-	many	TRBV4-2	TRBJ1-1	CASSQQVGDPNTEAFF	TGTGCCAGCAGCCAACAAGTGGGGGATCCTAACACTGAAGCTTTCTTT
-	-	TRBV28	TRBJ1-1	CASSLVELTNESFF	TGTGCCAGCAGTCTCGTGGAATTAACCAATGAATCTTTCTTT
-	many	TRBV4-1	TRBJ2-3	CASSQGPSWALGTQYF	TGCGCCAGCAGCCAAGGGCCCAGTTGGGCGTTGGGTACGCAGTATTTT
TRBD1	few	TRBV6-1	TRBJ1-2	CASRSRQGARYGYTF	TGTGCCAGCAGAAGTAGACAGGGGGCTCGCTATGGCTACACCTTC
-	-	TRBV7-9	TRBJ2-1	CASTFAFNEQFF	TGTGCCAGCACCTTCGCGTTCAATGAGCAGTTCTTC
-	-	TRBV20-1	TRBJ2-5	CSARGQSGETQYF	TGCAGTGCTAGGGGGCAGTCCGGAGAGACCCAGTACTTC
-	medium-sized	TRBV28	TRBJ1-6	CASSWAGASYNSPLHF	TGTGCCAGCAGTTGGGCGGGGGCGTCCTATAATTCACCCCTCCACTTT
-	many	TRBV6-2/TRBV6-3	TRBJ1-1	CASRPSGTPSEAFF	TGTGCCAGCAGGCCATCCGGGACACCGTCTGAAGCTTTCTTT
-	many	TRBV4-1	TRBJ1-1	CASSQEGGRMEAFF	TGCGCCAGCAGCCAAGAGGGGGGACGAATGGAAGCTTTCTTT
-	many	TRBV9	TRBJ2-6	CASSTGRHSGANVLTF	TGTGCCAGCAGCACGGGACGGCACTCTGGGGCCAACGTCCTGACTTTC
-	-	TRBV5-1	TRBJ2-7	CASRSGVGYEQYF	TGCGCCAGCAGATCGGGGGTAGGTTACGAGCAGTACTTC
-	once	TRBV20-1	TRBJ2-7	CSARDMGSYEQYF	TGCAGTGCTAGAGATATGGGCTCCTACGAGCAGTACTTC
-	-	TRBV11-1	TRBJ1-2	CASSPGGAANYGYTF	TGTGCCAGCAGCCCCGGAGGGGCGGCGAACTATGGCTACACCTTC
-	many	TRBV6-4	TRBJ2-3	CASSAGSMSTDTQYF	TGTGCCAGCAGTGCAGGTAGCATGAGCACAGATACGCAGTATTTT
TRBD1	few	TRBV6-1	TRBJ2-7	CASGTGSDEQYF	TGTGCCAGCGGGACAGGGTCAGACGAGCAGTACTTC
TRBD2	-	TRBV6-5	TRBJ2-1	CASSYSSAGGHFDQFF	TGCGCCAGCAGTTACTCGTCAGCGGGGGGGCACTTTGATCAGTTCTTC
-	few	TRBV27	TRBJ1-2	CASSLVRQGSYYGYTF	TGTGCCAGCAGTTTAGTCCGCCAGGGATCATACTATGGCTACACCTTC
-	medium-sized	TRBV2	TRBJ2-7	CASSGIGRTGRGQYF	TGTGCCAGCAGTGGGATAGGACGAACGGGTCGGGGGCAGTACTTC
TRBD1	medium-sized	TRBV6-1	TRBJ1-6	CASTSTGSSYNSPLHF	TGTGCCAGCACTTCGACAGGGAGCTCCTATAATTCACCCCTCCACTTT
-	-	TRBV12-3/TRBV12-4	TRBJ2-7	CASSTIGAPGNEQYF	TGTGCCAGCAGCACTATAGGGGCTCCGGGCAACGAGCAGTACTTC